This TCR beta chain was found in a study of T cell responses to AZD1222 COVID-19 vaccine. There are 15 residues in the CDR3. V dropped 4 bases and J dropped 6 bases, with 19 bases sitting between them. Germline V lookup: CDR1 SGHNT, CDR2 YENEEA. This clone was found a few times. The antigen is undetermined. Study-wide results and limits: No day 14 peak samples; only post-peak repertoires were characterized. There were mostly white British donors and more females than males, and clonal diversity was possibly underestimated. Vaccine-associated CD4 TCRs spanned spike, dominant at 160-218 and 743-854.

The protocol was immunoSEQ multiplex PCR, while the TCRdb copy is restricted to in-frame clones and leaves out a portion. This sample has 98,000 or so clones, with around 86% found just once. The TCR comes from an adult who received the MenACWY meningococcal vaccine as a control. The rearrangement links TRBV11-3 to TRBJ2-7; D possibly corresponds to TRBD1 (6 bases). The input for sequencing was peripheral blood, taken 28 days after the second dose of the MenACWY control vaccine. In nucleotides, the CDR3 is TGTGCCAGCAGCTCTCACAGGGTCTCTTACTGCGAGCAGTACTTC. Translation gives CASSSHRVSYCEQYF. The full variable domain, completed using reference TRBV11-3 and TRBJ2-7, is EAGVVQSPRYKIIEKKQPVAFWCNPISGHNTLYWYLQNLGQGPELLIRYENEEAVDDSQLPKDRFSAERLKGVDSTLKIQPAELGDSAVYLCASSSHRVSYCEQYFGPGTRLTVT.